The T cell receptor (beta chain) under discussion was sequenced for a study of T cell responses to AZD1222 COVID-19 vaccine. TCRdb's table, derived via immunoSEQ multiplex PCR, lists solely in-frame clones and lacks some. Counted here are about 120,000 clones, roughly 93% occurring once; the ten biggest clones make up 1.7%. The CDR3 runs 14 residues. V lost 5 bases and J lost 3, with 13 bases in between. Per the germline V gene, CDR1 is LNHDA and CDR2 is SQIVND (reference sequence). The material was peripheral blood, obtained on day 0 of AZD1222 vaccination. The sequence was obtained from an adult in good health. The chain employs TRBV19 and TRBJ1-2; TRBD1 might be the D (6 bases). The CDR3, as DNA: TGTGCCAGTAGTCTTGACAGGTCGGACTATGGCTACACCTTC. Its translation is CASSLDRSDYGYTF.